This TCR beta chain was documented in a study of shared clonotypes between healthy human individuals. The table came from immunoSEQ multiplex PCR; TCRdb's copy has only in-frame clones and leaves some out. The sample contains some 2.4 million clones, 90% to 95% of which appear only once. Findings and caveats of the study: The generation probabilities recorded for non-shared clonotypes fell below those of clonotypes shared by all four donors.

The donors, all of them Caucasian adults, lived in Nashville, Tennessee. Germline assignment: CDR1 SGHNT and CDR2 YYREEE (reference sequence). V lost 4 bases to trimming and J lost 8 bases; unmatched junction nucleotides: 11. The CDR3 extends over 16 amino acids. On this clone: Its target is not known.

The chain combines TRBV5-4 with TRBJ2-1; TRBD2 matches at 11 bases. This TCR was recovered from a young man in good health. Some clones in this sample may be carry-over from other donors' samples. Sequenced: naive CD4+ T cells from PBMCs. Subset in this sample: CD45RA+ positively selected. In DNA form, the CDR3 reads TGTGCCAGCAGCCGTAAACTAGCGGGAGCCGCCCATGAGCAGTTCTTC. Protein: CASSRKLAGAAHEQFF. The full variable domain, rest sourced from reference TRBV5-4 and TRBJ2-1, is ETGVTQSPTHLIKTRGQQVTLRCSSQSGHNTVSWYQQALGQGPQFIFQYYREEENGRGNFPPRFSGLQFPNYSSELNVNALELDDSALYLCASSRKLAGAAHEQFFGPGTRLTVL.